This TCR beta chain was identified during a study of PD-1 blockade in classical Hodgkin lymphoma. Produced via immunoSEQ multiplex PCR; TCRdb's table is partial and in-frame only. The profile covers 100,000 or so clones, with more than 85% appearing a single time and around 7% taken by the ten largest. Autologous stem cell transplantation was followed by relapse in every patient, and brentuximab vedotin exposure varied. Germline V gene data show CDR1 as MDHEN and CDR2 as SYDVKM. V lost 8 bases to trimming and J lost 5 bases, with 10 bases between them. The CDR3 runs to 12 residues. The origin of this receptor is a human donor with classical Hodgkin lymphoma. The sample was peripheral blood mononuclear cells (PBMCs), taken before the second cycle of nivolumab. The rearrangement uses TRBV28 and TRBJ2-1; D perhaps matches TRBD1 (5 bases). The CDR3 DNA sequence: TGTGCCAGCGAGGCGACAGACAATGAGCAGTTCTTC. This gives the protein CASEATDNEQFF. Full variable domain (missing parts from reference TRBV28 and TRBJ2-1): DVKVTQSSRYLVKRTGEKVFLECVQDMDHENMFWYRQDPGLGLRLIYFSYDVKMKEKGDIPEGYSVSREKKERFSLILESASTNQTSMYLCASEATDNEQFFGPGTRLTVL.